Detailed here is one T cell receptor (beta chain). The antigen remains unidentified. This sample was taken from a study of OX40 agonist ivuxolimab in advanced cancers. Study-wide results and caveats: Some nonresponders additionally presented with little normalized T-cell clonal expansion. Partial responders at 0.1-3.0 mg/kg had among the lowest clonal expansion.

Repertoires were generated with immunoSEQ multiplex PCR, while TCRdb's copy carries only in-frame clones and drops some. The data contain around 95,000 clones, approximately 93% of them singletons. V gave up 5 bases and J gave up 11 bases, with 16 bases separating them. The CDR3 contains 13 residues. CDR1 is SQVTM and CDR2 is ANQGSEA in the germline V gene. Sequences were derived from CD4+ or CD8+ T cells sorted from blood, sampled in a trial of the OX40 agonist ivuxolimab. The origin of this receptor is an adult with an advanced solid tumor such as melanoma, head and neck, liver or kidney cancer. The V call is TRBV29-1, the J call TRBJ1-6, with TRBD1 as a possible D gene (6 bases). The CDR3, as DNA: TGCAGCGTTCAGGGGAGAGTGAGTGCACCCCTCCACTTT. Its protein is CSVQGRVSAPLHF. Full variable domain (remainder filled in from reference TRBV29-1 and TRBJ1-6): SAVISQKPSRDICQRGTSLTIQCQVDSQVTMMFWYRQQPGQSLTLIATANQGSEATYESGFVIDKFPISRPNLTFSTLTVSNMSPEDSSIYLCSVQGRVSAPLHFGNGTRLTVT.